This T cell receptor beta chain was recovered during a study of regulatory T cells in long-lasting Graves disease. Study-level findings and limits: It is possible that accuracy was reduced by the small size of the sample.

Building of the TCR beta libraries involved iRepertoire HTBI primers and Arm-PCR of CDR3 regions. One entry per CDR3 protein, called by TCRdb with MiXCR from the multiplex PCR reads. The sample records over 400,000 distinct CDR3 sequences, around 13% being singletons. This clonotype was observed at least ten times. Its antigen remains unknown. Stated time point: newly diagnosed GD, antithyroid drugs for less than 3 months. PBMC RNA was the source of the TCR library. Separately, the same data were catalogued under a study of T cells in Graves' hyperthyroidism and ophthalmopathy. Per that paper: Hyperthyroidism in the patients, aged 18 to 65, was newly diagnosed and under 2 months in duration. First-round RT-PCR with HTBI primers amplified the TCR CDR3 region.

The source of this sequence is a woman aged 50 to 60 with Graves disease. This specimen consisted of peripheral blood mononuclear cells (PBMCs), obtained at new diagnosis, from a patient treated with antithyroid drugs.

CDR3 sequence (DNA): TGTGCCAGCAGCTTATTCCGACTAGCGGGAGGGCTATACAATGAGCAGTTCTTC. It encodes CASSLFRLAGGLYNEQFF. The chain carries TRBV11-2 and TRBJ2-1; 14 bases fit TRBD2. This CDR3 has 18 residues. V lost 2 bases to trimming and J lost 4 bases; unmatched junction nucleotides: 7. CDR1 and CDR2 from the germline V gene are SGHAT and FQNNGV.